A single sample gave rise to the 21 T cell receptor beta chains below, sequenced in a study of T cells in Graves' hyperthyroidism and ophthalmopathy. It was RNA transcripts that yielded the amplified TCR beta CDR3 regions. The TCR CDR3 first-round RT-PCR relied on the HTBI primer set. MiXCR, applied by TCRdb to the multiplex PCR reads, yields one record per CDR3 protein. The data hold about 380,000 distinct CDR3 sequences, with 15% to 20% observed a single time. The sequencing input was blood. All receptors derive from a man between 18 and 29 years old with Graves' ophthalmopathy.

This clonotype appeared many times. This chain links TRBV2 with TRBJ1-1; no clear D gene. Trimming stripped 6 bases from V and 1 base from J, with 9 bases between. Germline V CDR1 and CDR2: SNHLY, FYNNEI. The CDR3 spans 13 residues. The CDR3 loop is CASRRWENTEAFF. Written as DNA, the CDR3 is TGTGCCAGCAGGAGGTGGGAGAACACTGAAGCTTTCTTT.

This clonotype has only one observation. A read error may be the cause here, since a much bigger clone is one base away. The CDR3 nucleotides read TGTGCCAGCAGAGACGGGGCGATAACAGGGACCCAGTACTTC. Translation: CASRDGAITGTQYF. The V gene is TRBV27, the J gene TRBJ2-5; either TRBD1 or TRBD2 may fit D (5 bases each). Germline V gene sequence: CDR1 MNHEY, CDR2 SMNVEV (reference sequence). CDR3 length: 14 amino acids. V was cut by 6 bases and J by 7 bases, with 18 bases left in between.

V is TRBV5-1 and J is TRBJ1-5; 7 bases match TRBD1. V was clipped by 2 bases and J by 0 bases; unmatched bases: 2. The CDR3 has 15 amino acids. Germline V CDR1 and CDR2: SGHRS, YFSETQ. The CDR3 DNA sequence: TGCGCCAGCAGCTTACAGGGGAATAGCAATCAGCCCCAGCATTTT. It yields the protein CASSLQGNSNQPQHF.

The sample holds many counts of this clonotype. This chain connects TRBV27 to TRBJ1-6; 9 bases agree with TRBD1. The germline CDR1 and CDR2 sequences are MNHEY and SMNVEV (reference sequence). The CDR3 has 14 residues. J was trimmed by 11 bases and V by 4 bases; bases with no gene match: 6. CDR3 residues: CASSWGQGTPPLHF. The CDR3 nucleotides read TGTGCCAGCAGTTGGGGACAGGGTACGCCACCCCTCCACTTT.

This clonotype was picked up many times. The chain couples TRBV7-9 to TRBJ1-4; no clear D gene. Germline loops: CDR1 SEHNR, CDR2 FQNEAQ (reference sequence). The V end lost 5 bases, the J end lost 0 bases, and 10 bases lay between the germline ends. The CDR3 totals 15 residues. The chain's CDR3 is CASSLRLATNEKLFF. CDR3 coding DNA: TGTGCCAGCAGCCTCAGACTGGCAACTAATGAAAAACTGTTTTTT.

This chain uses TRBV20-1 with TRBJ2-1; TRBD2 aligns across 9 bases. The J segment lost 3 bases and the V segment lost 0 bases, leaving 9 bases of the junction unmatched. Looked up from germline, CDR1 is DFQATT and CDR2 is SNEGSKA (reference sequence). This CDR3 is built from 17 residues. CDR3 coding DNA: TGCAGTGCTAGAGATCGGCGAGCGGGGGGTTTCTACAATGAGCAGTTCTTC. Translation: CSARDRRAGGFYNEQFF.

Only a few counts were recorded for this clonotype. The chain is built from TRBV6-1 and TRBJ2-4, with a tentative D call TRBD1 (5 bases). This CDR3 comprises 14 residues. V lost 6 bases to trimming and J lost 1 base, with 10 bases between them. The germline gives CDR1 MNHNS, CDR2 SASEGT. CDR3 nucleotide sequence: TGTGCCAGCAGGGTCAGGGATGCCAAAAACATTCAGTACTTC. Translated, it gives CASRVRDAKNIQYF.

This clonotype was detected many times. The chain links TRBV12-3 or TRBV12-4 to TRBJ2-2, with 10 bases fitting TRBD2. This CDR3 is 15 amino acids long. Trimming at V came to 3 bases and at J to 5 bases, leaving 3 bases not matched to a gene. The CDR3 sequence: CASSLQAGGTGELFF. The DNA of the CDR3 is TGTGCCAGCAGTTTGCAAGCGGGGGGGACCGGGGAGCTGTTTTTT.

This clonotype showed up just a few times. This rearrangement joins TRBV6-1 to TRBJ2-1; D may be TRBD2 (6 bases). This CDR3 spans 14 amino acids. With 5 bases removed from V and 13 bases from J, the gap between germline ends came to 21 bases. Germline assignment: CDR1 MNHNS and CDR2 SASEGT. The CDR3, as DNA: TGTGCCAGCAGTTTAGCGGCCCGTCAGGGTATACAGTTCTTC. Its protein product is CASSLAARQGIQFF.

The chain couples TRBV6-9 to TRBJ2-7, with 8 positions matching TRBD1. The V and J ends lost 4 bases and 5 bases, in that order; junction bases with no gene match: 7. This CDR3 region has 14 residues. Germline values: CDR1 MNHGY, CDR2 SVAAGI. CDR3: CASSSNRGVDEQYF. The CDR3 DNA follows: TGTGCCAGCAGTTCCAACAGGGGGGTTGACGAGCAGTACTTC.

This chain links TRBV18 with TRBJ1-1; no definite D call. Germline lookup yields CDR1 KGHSH and CDR2 LQKENI. V lost 2 bases and J 4 bases, leaving 11 bases between the germline ends. The CDR3 extends over 14 amino acids. CDR3 nucleotide sequence: TGTGCCAGCTCACCAATAAGGGTTAGCACTGAAGCTTTCTTT. It encodes CASSPIRVSTEAFF.

This clonotype was counted a few times. A much larger clone is a single base away; this may be a read error. CDR3 in amino acids: CASSATGYSNQPQHF. The CDR3, as DNA: TGTGCCAGCAGCGCGACAGGGTATAGCAATCAGCCCCAGCATTTT. The rearrangement uses TRBV7-2 and TRBJ1-5; TRBD1 matches 7 bases. The CDR3 is made up of 15 amino acids. V shed 5 bases and J 0 bases; nucleotides not matched to a gene: 4. Germline CDR1 and CDR2: SGHTA and FQGNSA. Based on the CDR3 plus reference TRBV7-2 and TRBJ1-5, the full variable domain is GAGVSQSPSNKVTEKGKDVELRCDPISGHTALYWYRQSLGQGLEFLIYFQGNSAPDKSGLPSDRFSAERTGGSVSTLTIQRTQQEDSAVYLCASSATGYSNQPQHFGDGTRLSIL.

Ten or more counts support this clonotype. This chain uses TRBV2 with TRBJ1-2; no reliable D call. Looked up from germline, CDR1 is SNHLY and CDR2 is FYNNEI. V lost 8 bases to trimming and J lost 4 bases, with 14 bases between them. This CDR3 is built from 13 residues. The CDR3 coding sequence is TGTGCCAGCGGACCGGGCCTCCGCTATGGCTACACCTTC. It encodes CASGPGLRYGYTF.

Only a few counts were recorded for this clonotype. This rearrangement joins TRBV6-1 to TRBJ1-4; D is unresolved. The V end lost 7 bases, the J end lost 7 bases, and 16 bases lay between the germline ends. Per the germline V gene, CDR1 is MNHNS and CDR2 is SASEGT. The length of the CDR3 is 14 residues. The CDR3 DNA sequence: TGTGCCAGCACCCCTCGAGGCTCCGCTGAAAAACTGTTTTTT. Translation: CASTPRGSAEKLFF.

This clonotype was seen at least ten times. The chain joins TRBV4-1 to TRBJ1-5; 7 bases map to TRBD1. This CDR3 spans 15 amino acids. Losses at the gene ends were 1 base for V and 0 bases for J; bases not matched to a gene: 0. In germline, CDR1 is MGHRA, CDR2 YSYEKL. The CDR3 DNA sequence: TGCGCCAGCAGCCAAGGACAGGGTAGCAATCAGCCCCAGCATTTT. It codes for CASSQGQGSNQPQHF.

The V and J genes are TRBV4-1 and TRBJ1-5, with D possibly matching TRBD1 (6 bases). Germline CDR1 is MGHRA and CDR2 is YSYEKL. V was shortened by 0 bases and J by 7 bases, with 25 bases between the two germline ends. The length of the CDR3 is 19 residues. The chain's CDR3 is CASSQDQLEKGTRGQPQHF. Written as DNA, the CDR3 is TGCGCCAGCAGCCAAGACCAATTAGAAAAGGGGACACGGGGACAGCCCCAGCATTTT.

This clonotype has only a few counts. The chain employs TRBV7-9 and TRBJ2-7; no firm D call. Trimming pared 3 bases from V and 0 bases from J, leaving 18 bases between. Germline assignment: CDR1 SEHNR and CDR2 FQNEAQ (reference sequence). There are 17 residues in the CDR3. CDR3 nucleotide sequence: TGTGCCAGCAGCTTGGGGAAAGGCACAAAGAGCTCCTACGAGCAGTACTTC. This encodes CASSLGKGTKSSYEQYF.

The chain is built from TRBV2 and TRBJ2-1, with TRBD1 matching 9 bases. The V gene end was trimmed by 6 bases and the J gene end by 5 bases; junction bases not matched to a gene: 8. The CDR3 runs to 15 residues. CDR1 and CDR2 from the germline V gene are SNHLY and FYNNEI. The CDR3 loop is CASSAHRDRDNEQFF. DNA for the CDR3: TGTGCCAGCAGCGCCCACCGGGACAGGGACAATGAGCAGTTCTTC.

This clonotype was observed at least ten times. The J gene is TRBJ2-7, the V gene TRBV20-1; 10 nucleotides match TRBD1. The CDR3 loop spans 13 amino acids. CDR1 and CDR2 from the germline V gene are DFQATT and SNEGSKA (reference sequence). The CDR3 sequence is CGGQGDPPYEQYF. CDR3 nucleotide sequence: TGCGGAGGACAGGGGGATCCCCCCTACGAGCAGTACTTC.

This clonotype has ten or more counts. The chain uses TRBV2 and TRBJ1-3, with D tentatively TRBD1 (5 bases). Trimming cost V 5 bases and J 4 bases, with 15 bases left between them. The CDR3 consists of 15 residues. Germline V CDR1 and CDR2: SNHLY, FYNNEI. CDR3: CASSPFGGTGNTIYF. CDR3 nucleotide sequence: TGTGCCAGCAGTCCGTTTGGGGGGACGGGAAACACCATATATTTT.

J is TRBJ1-1 and V is TRBV5-1; D ambiguous. The CDR3 is made up of 14 amino acids. Germline CDR1 SGHRS, CDR2 YFSETQ. V lost 2 bases to trimming and J lost 6 bases, with 14 bases between them. The CDR3 DNA reads TGCGCCAGCAGCTTCGAGGACCCTGGGTCTGAAGCTTTCTTT. Its translation: CASSFEDPGSEAFF.